These T cell receptor beta chains were read from a single sample in a study of blood T cell repertoires in COVID-19. Assay: immunoSEQ multiplex PCR; the TCRdb copy retains only in-frame clones and omits some. The sample carries hundreds of thousands of clones, around 86% recorded once. The sample was peripheral blood. The source of these receptors is a woman in her thirties with active or convalescent COVID-19. The CDR3 runs from the conserved cysteine through the conserved F or W. A D gene is named only where the DNA matches it firmly. Expanded clones are given a class, and other clones once, few, many or no size at all.

clone size | J gene | D gene | V gene | CDR3 protein | CDR3 DNA
few | TRBJ1-2 | NA | TRBV28 | CASSPRRTNYGYTF | TGTGCCAGCAGTCCGAGGCGCACTAACTATGGCTACACCTTC
NA | TRBJ2-1 | TRBD2 | TRBV2 | CASSGTSGRLYEQFF | TGTGCCAGCAGTGGGACTAGCGGGAGGCTCTATGAGCAGTTCTTC
few | TRBJ2-7 | TRBD1 | TRBV15 | CATSRETGTGRNEQYF | TGTGCCACCAGCAGAGAGACCGGGACAGGGAGAAACGAGCAGTACTTC
NA | TRBJ2-3 | TRBD2 | TRBV7-6 | CASSLSGGAGTDTQYF | TGTGCCAGCAGCTTAAGCGGGGGGGCGGGAACAGATACGCAGTATTTT
NA | TRBJ2-3 | TRBD2 | TRBV15 | CATSRGLAGRTDTQYF | TGTGCCACCAGCAGAGGACTAGCGGGACGCACAGATACGCAGTATTTT
NA | TRBJ2-7 | NA | TRBV11-3 | CASSLAPSYEQYF | TGTGCCAGCAGCTTAGCACCCAGTTACGAGCAGTACTTC
NA | TRBJ2-1 | TRBD2 | TRBV30 | CAHSGSGRANEQFF | TGTGCCCACTCGGGGAGCGGGAGGGCCAATGAGCAGTTCTTC
NA | TRBJ1-5 | TRBD1 | TRBV6-5 | CASSYRTGSNQPQHF | TGTGCCAGCAGTTACCGGACAGGTAGCAATCAGCCCCAGCATTTT
NA | TRBJ1-5 | NA | TRBV18 | CASSHGQYNQPQHF | TGTGCCAGCTCCCACGGACAGTACAATCAGCCCCAGCATTTT
NA | TRBJ1-1 | NA | TRBV9 | CASSASVSGTEAFF | TGTGCCAGCAGCGCCTCCGTGTCGGGTACTGAAGCTTTCTTT
NA | TRBJ2-3 | TRBD2 | TRBV3-1/TRBV3-2 | CASSPDIAGGSTDTQYF | TGTGCCAGCAGCCCCGACATAGCGGGGGGCTCCACAGATACGCAGTATTTT
NA | TRBJ1-6 | TRBD1 | TRBV6-5 | CASSSPGQGPDSPLHF | TGTGCCAGCAGTTCACCGGGACAGGGACCGGATTCACCCCTCCACTTT
NA | TRBJ2-7 | TRBD2 | TRBV14 | CASSQGSGTSQYEQYF | TGTGCCAGCAGCCAAGGGTCCGGGACTAGTCAGTACGAGCAGTACTTC
NA | TRBJ2-7 | NA | TRBV7-9 | CASSSDDRDNEQYF | TGTGCCAGCAGCTCCGACGACCGGGACAACGAGCAGTACTTC
NA | TRBJ1-1 | TRBD1 | TRBV5-4 | CASSRTGTGKSEAFF | TGTGCCAGCAGCCGGACCGGGACAGGGAAAAGTGAAGCTTTCTTT
NA | TRBJ1-2 | TRBD1 | TRBV5-6 | CASSLGQGDGYTF | TGTGCCAGCAGCTTGGGACAGGGAGATGGCTACACCTTC
NA | TRBJ1-2 | NA | TRBV30 | CAWSVFFSVTDRGPGGYTF | TGTGCCTGGAGTGTATTTTTTAGTGTTACGGACAGAGGCCCTGGAGGCTACACCTTC
few | TRBJ1-2 | NA | TRBV9 | CASSETPRAPRGYGYTF | TGTGCCAGCAGCGAAACACCACGGGCCCCCAGGGGCTATGGCTACACCTTC
NA | TRBJ2-1 | TRBD2 | TRBV6-5 | CASTPSGDNEQFF | TGTGCCAGCACCCCTAGCGGGGACAATGAGCAGTTCTTC
NA | TRBJ2-1 | NA | TRBV5-1 | CASSLGQGWSEQFF | TGCGCCAGCAGCTTGGGGCAGGGGTGGTCGGAGCAGTTCTTC
NA | TRBJ1-3 | NA | TRBV6-1 | CASSEIGTVSGNTIYF | TGTGCCAGCAGTGAGATAGGAACAGTGAGTGGAAACACCATATATTTT
NA | TRBJ1-6 | NA | TRBV10-3 | CAIGRGRDNSPLHF | TGTGCCATCGGCCGGGGGAGAGACAATTCACCCCTCCACTTT
once | TRBJ2-1 | NA | TRBV19 | CASRPAGTSLFF | TGTGCCAGTAGGCCCGCCGGGACAAGTCTGTTCTTC
NA | TRBJ2-1 | TRBD2 | TRBV5-1 | CASKMSLTASGSSYNEQFF | TGCGCCAGCAAAATGAGCTTAACGGCTAGCGGGAGCTCCTACAATGAGCAGTTCTTC
NA | TRBJ2-1 | NA | TRBV10-2 | CASSRGQGDYNEQFF | TGCGCCAGCAGCCGGGGGCAGGGGGATTACAATGAGCAGTTCTTC
NA | TRBJ2-5 | NA | TRBV2 | CASSSLRQETQYF | TGTGCCAGCAGTTCCCTGCGGCAAGAGACCCAGTACTTC
NA | TRBJ2-6 | NA | TRBV2 | CASIGISGANVLTF | TGTGCCAGCATCGGTATCTCTGGGGCCAACGTCCTGACTTTC
NA | TRBJ2-7 | TRBD2 | TRBV3-1/TRBV3-2 | CASSEMGGRGGSYEQYF | TGTGCCAGCAGCGAAATGGGGGGGAGGGGCGGCTCCTACGAGCAGTACTTC
NA | TRBJ2-1 | TRBD2 | TRBV3-1/TRBV3-2 | CASIQGTSGTYNEQFF | TGTGCCAGCATCCAGGGGACTAGCGGGACTTACAATGAGCAGTTCTTC
few | TRBJ2-2 | TRBD2 | TRBV5-1 | CASRRTSGKKSSGELFF | TGCGCCAGCCGAAGGACTAGCGGGAAAAAGAGCTCCGGGGAGCTGTTTTTT
NA | TRBJ1-1 | NA | TRBV9 | CASSDPRGGVNTEAFF | TGTGCCAGCAGCGACCCTAGGGGGGGGGTGAACACTGAAGCTTTCTTT
NA | TRBJ2-1 | NA | TRBV19 | CASRVTWRNNEQFF | TGTGCCAGTAGGGTCACGTGGAGAAACAATGAGCAGTTCTTC
NA | TRBJ2-3 | TRBD2 | TRBV6-5 | CASAGGRATDTQYF | TGTGCCAGTGCGGGCGGGAGGGCTACAGATACGCAGTATTTT
few | TRBJ1-1 | NA | TRBV15 | CATSRGGLDTEAFF | TGTGCCACCAGCAGAGGGGGACTTGACACTGAAGCTTTCTTT
NA | TRBJ1-1 | NA | TRBV5-1 | CASSFSRLNTEAFF | TGCGCCAGCAGCTTTTCCCGCCTAAACACTGAAGCTTTCTTT
NA | TRBJ1-2 | NA | TRBV2 | CASSERGNYGYTF | TGTGCCAGCAGTGAACGCGGTAACTATGGCTACACCTTC
NA | TRBJ1-4 | NA | TRBV4-1 | CASHRGTDNEKLFF | TGCGCCAGCCACCGGGGGACGGATAATGAAAAACTGTTTTTT
NA | TRBJ1-3 | NA | TRBV18 | CASSPNPSARAEDTIYF | TGTGCCAGCTCACCAAACCCTTCGGCCAGGGCGGAAGACACCATATATTTT
NA | TRBJ2-1 | TRBD1 | TRBV6-5 | CASSPGQGRNNEQFF | TGTGCCAGCAGTCCGGGACAGGGGCGCAACAATGAGCAGTTCTTC
few | TRBJ1-2 | TRBD1 | TRBV6-4 | CASSGGQGRTTGYTF | TGTGCCAGCAGTGGGGGACAGGGGCGCACCACTGGCTACACCTTC
few | TRBJ1-5 | TRBD1 | TRBV27 | CASSPTDTGAFNQPQHF | TGTGCCAGCAGTCCAACGGATACAGGGGCGTTCAATCAGCCCCAGCATTTT
few | TRBJ1-3 | TRBD1 | TRBV6-5 | CASSTGTAGNTIYF | TGTGCCAGCAGTACCGGGACAGCTGGAAACACCATATATTTT
NA | TRBJ1-3 | NA | TRBV6-1 | CASSDRYSGNTIYF | TGTGCCAGCAGTGACAGGTACTCTGGAAACACCATATATTTT
NA | TRBJ1-2 | TRBD1 | TRBV19 | CASSISGPVTGLGYTF | TGTGCCAGTAGTATTAGCGGACCCGTGACAGGGCTGGGCTACACCTTC
NA | TRBJ1-2 | TRBD1 | TRBV19 | CASSPSGDSPYGYTF | TGTGCCAGTAGCCCTTCAGGGGACAGCCCCTATGGCTACACCTTC
NA | TRBJ1-2 | NA | TRBV19 | CASSIFQGIYGYTF | TGTGCCAGTAGTATTTTTCAGGGTATCTATGGCTACACCTTC
NA | TRBJ2-5 | TRBD2 | TRBV3-1/TRBV3-2 | CASSHGLVGGQETQYF | TGTGCCAGCAGCCACGGACTAGTAGGAGGTCAAGAGACCCAGTACTTC
NA | TRBJ1-2 | TRBD1 | TRBV25-1 | CASSARDRADGYTF | TGTGCCAGCAGTGCCCGGGACAGGGCGGATGGCTACACCTTC
NA | TRBJ1-2 | NA | TRBV19 | CASSIGLWTPANYGYTF | TGTGCCAGTAGTATAGGGCTCTGGACTCCGGCTAACTATGGCTACACCTTC
NA | TRBJ2-5 | TRBD1 | TRBV6-5 | CASSRTGSSGETQYF | TGTGCCAGCAGTCGGACAGGATCATCCGGGGAGACCCAGTACTTC
NA | TRBJ1-3 | NA | TRBV7-9 | CASSLVAKPTGNTIYF | TGTGCCAGCAGCTTAGTGGCCAAACCAACTGGAAACACCATATATTTT
NA | TRBJ1-1 | TRBD1 | TRBV4-1 | CASSLDRQGDTEAFF | TGCGCCAGCAGCCTAGACCGGCAGGGGGACACTGAAGCTTTCTTT
NA | TRBJ1-1 | TRBD1 | TRBV6-5 | CASSFDRVAGTEAFF | TGTGCCAGCAGTTTCGACAGGGTTGCTGGCACTGAAGCTTTCTTT
NA | TRBJ2-1 | TRBD1 | TRBV18 | CASSRTGDMFNEQFF | TGTGCCAGCTCACGGACAGGGGACATGTTCAATGAGCAGTTCTTC
NA | TRBJ2-4 | NA | TRBV12-3/TRBV12-4 | CASSFPRNIQYF | TGTGCCAGCAGTTTCCCCAGAAACATTCAGTACTTC